Listed below are T cell receptor beta chains from one sample, sequenced in a study of T cells after yellow fever vaccination. TCRdb redid the calling of the 5' RACE reads with MiXCR, one entry per CDR3 protein. This sample carries tens of thousands of distinct CDR3 sequences, approximately 7.7% of them seen once, and the ten largest clones take around 44%. The sequencing here drew on CD8+ T cells sorted from PBMCs, taken on the day of the first yellow fever vaccination. The receptor set was obtained from a young man who received the YFV17D yellow fever vaccine. Each CDR3 is given with its conserved first and last residue. The D gene is left open where the match is weak. Clone size appears in some rows only: once, few, many, or a class for an expanded clone.

many,TRBJ1-2,TRBV6-5,17,TRBD1,CASSYSNRGVNLYGYTF,TGTGCCAGCAGTTATTCCAACAGGGGGGTTAACCTCTATGGCTACACCTTC
many,TRBJ2-3,TRBV4-3,16,.,CASSQEVGGSTDTQYF,TGCGCCAGCAGCCAAGAGGTGGGGGGTAGCACAGATACGCAGTATTTT
many,TRBJ1-1,TRBV28,14,.,CASSLNIHGTEAFF,TGTGCCAGCAGTTTAAATATCCATGGCACTGAAGCTTTCTTT
many,TRBJ2-7,TRBV10-2,14,.,CASSEPDRSYEQYF,TGCGCCAGCAGTGAGCCGGACAGATCCTACGAGCAGTACTTC
many,TRBJ2-5,TRBV7-9,14,.,CASSHPTEQETQYF,TGTGCCAGCAGCCACCCGACAGAGCAAGAGACCCAGTACTTC
many,TRBJ1-4,TRBV20-1,13,.,CSARDGYNEKLFF,TGCAGTGCTAGAGATGGTTATAATGAAAAACTGTTTTTT
many,TRBJ2-7,TRBV12-3/TRBV12-4,16,TRBD2,CASSSLTSVSSYEQYF,TGTGCCAGCAGTTCCCTGACTAGCGTCAGCTCCTACGAGCAGTACTTC
.,TRBJ2-3,TRBV6-4,15,TRBD1,CASSLTGGTTDTQYF,TGTGCCAGCAGTCTGACAGGGGGCACCACAGATACGCAGTATTTT
many,TRBJ2-1,TRBV30,13,.,CAWSKRVPVGQFF,TGTGCCTGGAGTAAACGAGTCCCCGTCGGGCAGTTCTTC
.,TRBJ1-1,TRBV7-9,16,.,CASSLVAPGAGTEAFF,TGTGCCAGCAGCTTAGTTGCCCCAGGGGCAGGGACTGAAGCTTTCTTT
few,TRBJ2-5,TRBV6-1,14,TRBD2,CASSPGTRTETQYF,TGTGCCAGCAGTCCGGGGACTAGGACTGAGACCCAGTACTTC
many,TRBJ2-7,TRBV7-2,14,.,CASSLPSGANEQYF,TGTGCCAGCAGCCTCCCCTCGGGAGCCAACGAGCAGTACTTC
many,TRBJ1-2,TRBV19,13,.,CASSDRKRDGYTF,TGTGCCAGTAGTGATCGGAAGCGGGATGGCTACACCTTC
many,TRBJ2-3,TRBV28,21,TRBD2,CASSSSITSGGPNRRTDTQYF,TGTGCCAGCAGTTCCTCTATTACTAGCGGGGGGCCCAATCGACGCACAGATACGCAGTATTTT
many,TRBJ1-5,TRBV29-1,11,.,CSVEWDQPQHF,TGCAGCGTTGAGTGGGATCAGCCCCAGCATTTT
few,TRBJ2-7,TRBV20-1,14,.,CSATTTDLSYEQYF,TGCAGTGCTACAACGACAGATTTATCCTACGAGCAGTACTTC
many,TRBJ2-3,TRBV7-2,14,TRBD1,CASSTGQGADTQYF,TGTGCCAGCAGCACTGGACAGGGTGCAGATACGCAGTATTTT
few,TRBJ2-2,TRBV9,16,.,CASSPPLSDNTGELFF,TGTGCCAGCAGCCCCCCCCTGTCGGACAACACCGGGGAGCTGTTTTTT
.,TRBJ1-1,TRBV5-1,16,.,CASSMGHKGSNTEAFF,TGCGCCAGCAGCATGGGACATAAGGGATCGAACACTGAAGCTTTCTTT
few,TRBJ2-7,TRBV7-8,17,.,CASSLLGLGTIFYEQYF,TGTGCCAGCAGCTTACTGGGGCTGGGGACGATTTTCTACGAGCAGTACTTC
many,TRBJ1-5,TRBV27,14,TRBD1,CASREQGANQPQHF,TGTGCCAGCAGGGAACAGGGGGCCAATCAGCCCCAGCATTTT